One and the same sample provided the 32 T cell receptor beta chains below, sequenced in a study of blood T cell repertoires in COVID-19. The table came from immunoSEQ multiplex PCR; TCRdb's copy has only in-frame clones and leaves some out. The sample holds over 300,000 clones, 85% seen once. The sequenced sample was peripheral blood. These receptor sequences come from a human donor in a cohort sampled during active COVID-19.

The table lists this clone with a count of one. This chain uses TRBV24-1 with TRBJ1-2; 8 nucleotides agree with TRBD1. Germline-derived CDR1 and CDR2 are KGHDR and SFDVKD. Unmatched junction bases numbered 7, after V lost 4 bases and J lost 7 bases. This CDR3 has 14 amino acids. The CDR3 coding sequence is TGTGCCACCAGTGACCGGGACAGGAGCGTTGGCTACACCTTC. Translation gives CATSDRDRSVGYTF.

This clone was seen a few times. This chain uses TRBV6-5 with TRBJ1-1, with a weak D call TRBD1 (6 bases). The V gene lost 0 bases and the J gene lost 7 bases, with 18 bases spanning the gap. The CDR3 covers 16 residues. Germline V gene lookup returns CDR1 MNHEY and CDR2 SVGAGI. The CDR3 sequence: CASSYSISGTPSEAFF. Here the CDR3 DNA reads TGTGCCAGCAGTTACTCGATATCCGGGACACCAAGTGAAGCTTTCTTT.

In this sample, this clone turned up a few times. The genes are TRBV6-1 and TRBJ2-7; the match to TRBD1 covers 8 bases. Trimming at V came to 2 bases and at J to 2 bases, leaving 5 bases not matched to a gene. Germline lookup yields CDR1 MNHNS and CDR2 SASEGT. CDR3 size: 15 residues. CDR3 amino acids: CASSESGTGAYEQYF. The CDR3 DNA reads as TGTGCCAGCAGTGAATCCGGGACAGGAGCCTACGAGCAGTACTTC.

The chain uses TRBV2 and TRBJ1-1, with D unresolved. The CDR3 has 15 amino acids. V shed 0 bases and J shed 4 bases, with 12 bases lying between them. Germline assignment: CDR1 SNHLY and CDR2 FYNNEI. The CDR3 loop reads CASSEALSVSTEAFF. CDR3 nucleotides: TGTGCCAGCAGTGAAGCGCTGTCAGTAAGCACTGAAGCTTTCTTT.

The CDR3, as DNA: TGTGCCAGCAGCCAAGGGCAGCGGGTCACCTACGAGCAGTACTTC. This sequence encodes CASSQGQRVTYEQYF. This chain uses TRBV6-5 with TRBJ2-7; TRBD2 is a possible D gene (6 bases). The V gene lost 6 bases and the J gene lost 2 bases, with 17 bases spanning the gap. Germline CDR1 reads MNHEY; CDR2 reads SVGAGI. This CDR3 is built from 15 residues.

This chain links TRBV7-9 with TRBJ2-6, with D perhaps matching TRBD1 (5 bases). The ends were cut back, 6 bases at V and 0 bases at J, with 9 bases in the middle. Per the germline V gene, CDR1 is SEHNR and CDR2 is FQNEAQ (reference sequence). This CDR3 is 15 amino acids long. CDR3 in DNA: TGTGCCAGCAGTCTCGACAGCTCTGGGGCCAACGTCCTGACTTTC. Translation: CASSLDSSGANVLTF.

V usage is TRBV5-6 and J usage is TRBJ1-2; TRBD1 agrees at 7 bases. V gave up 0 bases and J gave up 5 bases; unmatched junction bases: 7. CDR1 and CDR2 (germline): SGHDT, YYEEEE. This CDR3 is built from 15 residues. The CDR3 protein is CASSLAGTVLYGYTF. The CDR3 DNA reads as TGTGCCAGCAGCTTGGCCGGGACAGTTTTATATGGCTACACCTTC.

CDR3 nucleotide sequence: TGTGCCTGGAGTGAGGGGTATAATTCACCCCTCCACTTT. Amino acids: CAWSEGYNSPLHF. The rearrangement links TRBV30 to TRBJ1-6, with D maybe TRBD1 (5 bases). Trimming stripped 1 base from V and 4 bases from J, with 5 bases between. Germline CDR1 and CDR2: GTSNPN and SVGIG (reference sequence). The CDR3 has 13 residues.

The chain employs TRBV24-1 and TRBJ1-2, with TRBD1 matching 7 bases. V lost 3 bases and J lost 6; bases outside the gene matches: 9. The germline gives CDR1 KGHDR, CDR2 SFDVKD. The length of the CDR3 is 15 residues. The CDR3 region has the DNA TGTGCCACCAGTGATCCCGGAAGGGGGCGTAATGGCTACACCTTC. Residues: CATSDPGRGRNGYTF.

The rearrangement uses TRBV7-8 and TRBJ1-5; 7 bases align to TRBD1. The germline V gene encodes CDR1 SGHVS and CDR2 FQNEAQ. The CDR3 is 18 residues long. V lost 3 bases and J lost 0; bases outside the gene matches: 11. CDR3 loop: CASSLIRVRGYSNQPQHF. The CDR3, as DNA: TGTGCCAGCAGCTTGATTCGCGTCAGGGGGTATAGCAATCAGCCCCAGCATTTT.

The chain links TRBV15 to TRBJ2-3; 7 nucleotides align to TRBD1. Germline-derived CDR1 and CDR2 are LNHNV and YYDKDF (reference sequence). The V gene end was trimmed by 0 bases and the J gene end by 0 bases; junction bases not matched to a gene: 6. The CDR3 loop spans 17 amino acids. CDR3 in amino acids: CATSRDRTGGSTDTQYF. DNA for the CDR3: TGTGCCACCAGCAGAGACCGGACAGGCGGTAGCACAGATACGCAGTATTTT.

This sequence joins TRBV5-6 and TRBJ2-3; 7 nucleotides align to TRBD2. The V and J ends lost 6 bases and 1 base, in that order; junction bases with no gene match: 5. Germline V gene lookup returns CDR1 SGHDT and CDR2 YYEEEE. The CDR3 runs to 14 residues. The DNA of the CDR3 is TGTGCCAGCAAGGTGGCGGGGGGCACAGATACGCAGTATTTT. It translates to CASKVAGGTDTQYF.

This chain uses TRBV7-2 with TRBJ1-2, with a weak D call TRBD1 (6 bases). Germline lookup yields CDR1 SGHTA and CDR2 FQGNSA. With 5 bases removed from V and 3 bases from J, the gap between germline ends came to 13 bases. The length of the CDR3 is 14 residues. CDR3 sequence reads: CASSPQGMDYGYTF. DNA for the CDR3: TGTGCCAGCAGCCCCCAGGGGATGGACTATGGCTACACCTTC.

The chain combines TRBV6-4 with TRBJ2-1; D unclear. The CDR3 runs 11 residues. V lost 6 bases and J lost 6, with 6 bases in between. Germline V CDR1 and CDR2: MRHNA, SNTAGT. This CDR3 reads CASSSGNEQFF. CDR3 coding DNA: TGTGCCAGCAGCTCGGGCAATGAGCAGTTCTTC.

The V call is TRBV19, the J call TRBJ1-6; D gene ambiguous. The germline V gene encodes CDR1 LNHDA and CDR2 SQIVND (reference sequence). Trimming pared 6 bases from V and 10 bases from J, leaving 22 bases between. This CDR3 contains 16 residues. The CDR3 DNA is TGTGCCAGTAGCTCCCAGGAGGCCTTAGCTTGGTCACCCCTCCACTTT. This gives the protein CASSSQEALAWSPLHF.

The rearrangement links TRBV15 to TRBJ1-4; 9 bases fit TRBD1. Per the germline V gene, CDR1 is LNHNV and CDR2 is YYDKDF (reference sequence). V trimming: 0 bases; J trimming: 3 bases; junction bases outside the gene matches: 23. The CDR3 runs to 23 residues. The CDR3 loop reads CATSRDLRTGAKRNLGPNEKLFF. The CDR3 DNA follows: TGTGCCACCAGCAGAGATTTAAGGACAGGGGCAAAACGAAACTTAGGCCCTAATGAAAAACTGTTTTTT.

The CDR3 bases are TGTGCCAGCAGTCTCCAGGGGTATGGCTACACCTTC. Its protein product is CASSLQGYGYTF. V is TRBV5-4 and J is TRBJ1-2, with D possibly being TRBD1 (6 bases). Germline CDR1 and CDR2: SGHNT and YYREEE (reference sequence). This CDR3 contains 12 residues. Trimming pared 5 bases from V and 5 bases from J, leaving 10 bases between.

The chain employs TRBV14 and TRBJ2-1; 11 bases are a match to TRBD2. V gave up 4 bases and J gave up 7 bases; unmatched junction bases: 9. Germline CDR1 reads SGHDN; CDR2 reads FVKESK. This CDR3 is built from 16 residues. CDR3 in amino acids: CASSRYTSGGRNEQFF. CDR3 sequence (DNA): TGTGCCAGCAGCCGCTATACTAGCGGGGGACGAAATGAGCAGTTCTTC. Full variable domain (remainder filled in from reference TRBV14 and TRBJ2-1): EAGVTQFPSHSVIEKGQTVTLRCDPISGHDNLYWYRRVMGKEIKFLLHFVKESKQDESGMPNNRFLAERTGGTYSTLKVQPAELEDSGVYFCASSRYTSGGRNEQFFGPGTRLTVL.

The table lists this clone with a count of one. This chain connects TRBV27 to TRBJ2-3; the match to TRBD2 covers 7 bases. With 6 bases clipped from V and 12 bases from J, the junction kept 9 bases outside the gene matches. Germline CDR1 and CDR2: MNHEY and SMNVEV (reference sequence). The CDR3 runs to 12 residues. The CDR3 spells CASRDPGTTQYF. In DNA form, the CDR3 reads TGTGCCAGCAGAGACCCGGGGACTACACAGTATTTT.

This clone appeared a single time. CDR3 sequence reads: CASSPSQGAGYTF. The CDR3 DNA sequence: TGTGCCAGCAGCCCGTCCCAGGGGGCTGGCTACACCTTC. The rearrangement uses TRBV6-5 and TRBJ1-2, with 8 bases that match TRBD1. The J segment lost 7 bases and the V segment lost 6 bases, leaving 7 bases of the junction unmatched. This CDR3 has 13 amino acids. Per the germline V gene, CDR1 is MNHEY and CDR2 is SVGAGI.

The CDR3 DNA reads as TGTGCCAGCACCAAGAGGGACAGGGGAGTTTCAGGGAACACTGAAGCTTTCTTT. Translation gives CASTKRDRGVSGNTEAFF. This chain links TRBV9 with TRBJ1-1, with 10 bases fitting TRBD1. V was clipped by 6 bases and J by 1 base; unmatched bases: 15. Germline lookup yields CDR1 SGDLS and CDR2 YYNGEE. The CDR3 length is 18 residues.

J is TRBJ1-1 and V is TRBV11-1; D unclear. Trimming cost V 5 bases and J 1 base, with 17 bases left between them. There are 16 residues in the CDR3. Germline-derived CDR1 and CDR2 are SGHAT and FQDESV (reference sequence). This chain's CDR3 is CASSLQISRENTEAFF. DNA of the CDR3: TGTGCCAGCAGCCTCCAGATCAGTCGGGAGAACACTGAAGCTTTCTTT. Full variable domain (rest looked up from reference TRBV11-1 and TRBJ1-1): EAEVAQSPRYKITEKSQAVAFWCDPISGHATLYWYRQILGQGPELLVQFQDESVVDDSQLPKDRFSAERLKGVDSTLKIQPAELGDSAMYLCASSLQISRENTEAFFGQGTRLTVV.

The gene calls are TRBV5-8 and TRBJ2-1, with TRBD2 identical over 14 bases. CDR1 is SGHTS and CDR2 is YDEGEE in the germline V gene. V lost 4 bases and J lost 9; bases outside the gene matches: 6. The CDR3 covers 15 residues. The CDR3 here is CASSHRLAGGREQFF. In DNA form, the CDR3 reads TGTGCCAGCAGCCATCGACTAGCGGGGGGGCGTGAGCAGTTCTTC.

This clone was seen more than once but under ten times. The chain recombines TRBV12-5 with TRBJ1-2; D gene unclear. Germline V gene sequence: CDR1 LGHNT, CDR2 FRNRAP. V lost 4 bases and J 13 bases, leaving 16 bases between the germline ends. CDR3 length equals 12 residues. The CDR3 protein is CASGSPQTTITF. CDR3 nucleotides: TGTGCTAGTGGTTCGCCCCAGACAACCATCACCTTC.

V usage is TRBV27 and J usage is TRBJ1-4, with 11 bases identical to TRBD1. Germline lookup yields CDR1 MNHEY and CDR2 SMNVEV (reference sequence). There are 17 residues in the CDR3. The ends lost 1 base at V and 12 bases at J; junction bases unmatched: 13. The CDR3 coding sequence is TGTGCCAGCAGTTTATTCTCCCGAAGGACAGGGGGCGATGAACTGTTTTTT. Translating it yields CASSLFSRRTGGDELFF. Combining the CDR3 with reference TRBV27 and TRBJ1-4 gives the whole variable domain EAQVTQNPRYLITVTGKKLTVTCSQNMNHEYMSWYRQDPGLGLRQIYYSMNVEVTDKGDVPEGYKVSRKEKRNFPLILESPSPNQTSLYFCASSLFSRRTGGDELFFGSGTQLSVL.

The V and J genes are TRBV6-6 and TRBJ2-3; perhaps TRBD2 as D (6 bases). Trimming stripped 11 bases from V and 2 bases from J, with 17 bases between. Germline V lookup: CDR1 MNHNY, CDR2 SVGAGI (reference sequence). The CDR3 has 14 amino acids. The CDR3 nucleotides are TGTGCCTCTACGATGGGCGGGGCCACAGATACGCAGTATTTT. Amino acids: CASTMGGATDTQYF.

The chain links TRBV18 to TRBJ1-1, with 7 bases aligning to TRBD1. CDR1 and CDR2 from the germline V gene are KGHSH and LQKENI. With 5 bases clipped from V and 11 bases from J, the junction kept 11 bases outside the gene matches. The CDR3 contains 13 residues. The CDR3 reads CASSTGQTSQAFF. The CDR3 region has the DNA TGTGCCAGCTCAACGGGACAGACAAGCCAGGCTTTCTTT.

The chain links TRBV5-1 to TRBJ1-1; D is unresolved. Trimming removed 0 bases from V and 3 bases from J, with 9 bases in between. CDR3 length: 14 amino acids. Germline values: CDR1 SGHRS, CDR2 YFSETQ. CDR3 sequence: CASSLAGFDTEAFF. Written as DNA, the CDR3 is TGCGCCAGCAGCTTGGCGGGATTTGACACTGAAGCTTTCTTT.

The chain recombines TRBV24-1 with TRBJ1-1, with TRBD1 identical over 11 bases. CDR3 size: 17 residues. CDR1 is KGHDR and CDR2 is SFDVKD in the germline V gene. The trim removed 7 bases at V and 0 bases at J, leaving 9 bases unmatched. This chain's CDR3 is CATRSGQGGPMNTEAFF. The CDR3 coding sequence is TGTGCCACCAGATCGGGACAGGGGGGACCAATGAACACTGAAGCTTTCTTT.

CDR3 coding DNA: TGTGCCAGTAGAATAAGCGGGGCGGACTATGGCTACACCTTC. Protein sequence: CASRISGADYGYTF. This chain connects TRBV19 to TRBJ1-2; D might be TRBD1 (5 bases). The CDR3 sequence is 14 residues long. V dropped 6 bases and J dropped 3 bases, with 14 bases sitting between them. Per germline, CDR1 LNHDA and CDR2 SQIVND (reference sequence).

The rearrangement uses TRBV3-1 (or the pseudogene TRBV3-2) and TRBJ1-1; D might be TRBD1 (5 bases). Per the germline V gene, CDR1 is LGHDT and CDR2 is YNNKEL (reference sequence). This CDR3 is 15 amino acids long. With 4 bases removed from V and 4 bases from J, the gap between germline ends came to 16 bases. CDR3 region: CASSPFRGTGTEAFF. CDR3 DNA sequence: TGTGCCAGCAGCCCCTTCCGGGGGACGGGCACTGAAGCTTTCTTT.

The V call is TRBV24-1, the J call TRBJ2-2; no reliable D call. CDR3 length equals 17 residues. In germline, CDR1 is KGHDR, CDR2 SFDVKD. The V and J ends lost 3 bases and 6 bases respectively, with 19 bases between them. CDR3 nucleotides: TGTGCCACCAGTGATCTGTCCCCACAGACCCTCCCCGGGGAGCTGTTTTTT. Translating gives CATSDLSPQTLPGELFF.